The rows below give T cell receptor beta chains drawn from one sample of a study of blood T cell repertoires in COVID-19. Measured with immunoSEQ multiplex PCR; TCRdb has only the in-frame clones, and not every one. This sample carries hundreds of thousands of clones, under 90% of them seen once, and the ten largest clones take roughly 8.6%. The sequenced sample consisted of peripheral blood. The receptors here all came from a human donor in a cohort sampled during active COVID-19. CDR3s include the opening cysteine and the closing phenylalanine or tryptophan. Rows give clone size only sometimes, using once, few, many, or a class for an expanded clone.

v_gene	abundance	j_gene	CDR3aa
TRBV5-1	NA	TRBJ2-1	CASSLETSGSSNEQFF
TRBV5-1	NA	TRBJ2-1	CASSASGPSYNEQFF
TRBV27	once	TRBJ2-5	CASRYLGGGLLETQYF
TRBV6-5	NA	TRBJ1-1	CASSFQGREAFF
TRBV6-2/TRBV6-3	NA	TRBJ2-7	CASSRTSGGARDYEQYF
TRBV11-2	NA	TRBJ2-1	CASSLDPLAGGYNEQFF
TRBV6-2/TRBV6-3	NA	TRBJ1-4	CASSYSDRRNEKLFF
TRBV12-3/TRBV12-4	NA	TRBJ1-2	CASSLGQGLGYTF
TRBV2	NA	TRBJ2-3	CASSELTDTQYF
TRBV9	NA	TRBJ1-2	CASSGASNYGYTF
TRBV10-3	NA	TRBJ2-1	CAISGFAGGRNEQFF
TRBV24-1	few	TRBJ1-1	CATSDHFLGQGSFEAFF
TRBV7-2	NA	TRBJ2-1	CASSFTRGGRNNEQFF
TRBV10-3	NA	TRBJ2-7	CAISERGDSYEQYF
TRBV15	NA	TRBJ1-1	CATSRAGQGTEAFF
TRBV28	NA	TRBJ1-6	CASSPDRVRYNSPLHF
TRBV6-2/TRBV6-3	NA	TRBJ2-7	CASSIRQSYEQYF
TRBV5-4	few	TRBJ2-1	CASSSKGSANEQFF
TRBV11-2	NA	TRBJ2-3	CASSLGVSGGRTDTQYF
TRBV5-1	NA	TRBJ2-5	CASSWPPSGGEEETQYF
TRBV11-2	NA	TRBJ2-1	CASSLNRGIGNEQFF
TRBV11-2	NA	TRBJ2-4	CASSLLSAGGGNIQYF
TRBV5-4	NA	TRBJ2-3	CASSPPRTSGGSATQYF
TRBV3-1/TRBV3-2	once	TRBJ2-1	CASSPRPGTSGLEFF
TRBV4-1	NA	TRBJ2-3	CASSHGETGGTDTQYF
TRBV28	NA	TRBJ2-2	CASSLSKPRELFF
TRBV2	few	TRBJ1-2	CASSEAGTGSYGYTF